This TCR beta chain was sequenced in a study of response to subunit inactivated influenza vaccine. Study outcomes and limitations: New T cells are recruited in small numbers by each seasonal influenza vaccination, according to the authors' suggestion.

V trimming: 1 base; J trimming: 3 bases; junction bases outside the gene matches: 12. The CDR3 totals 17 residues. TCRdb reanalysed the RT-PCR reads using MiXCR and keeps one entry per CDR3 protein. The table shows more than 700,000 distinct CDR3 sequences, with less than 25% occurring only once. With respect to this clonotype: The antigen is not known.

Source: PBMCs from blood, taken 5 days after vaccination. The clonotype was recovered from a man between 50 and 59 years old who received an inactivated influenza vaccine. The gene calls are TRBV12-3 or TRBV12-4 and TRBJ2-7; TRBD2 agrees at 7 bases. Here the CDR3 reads CASSLVIGSGPRYEQYF. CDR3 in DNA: TGTGCCAGCAGTTTAGTTATAGGTAGCGGGCCCCGCTACGAGCAGTACTTC.